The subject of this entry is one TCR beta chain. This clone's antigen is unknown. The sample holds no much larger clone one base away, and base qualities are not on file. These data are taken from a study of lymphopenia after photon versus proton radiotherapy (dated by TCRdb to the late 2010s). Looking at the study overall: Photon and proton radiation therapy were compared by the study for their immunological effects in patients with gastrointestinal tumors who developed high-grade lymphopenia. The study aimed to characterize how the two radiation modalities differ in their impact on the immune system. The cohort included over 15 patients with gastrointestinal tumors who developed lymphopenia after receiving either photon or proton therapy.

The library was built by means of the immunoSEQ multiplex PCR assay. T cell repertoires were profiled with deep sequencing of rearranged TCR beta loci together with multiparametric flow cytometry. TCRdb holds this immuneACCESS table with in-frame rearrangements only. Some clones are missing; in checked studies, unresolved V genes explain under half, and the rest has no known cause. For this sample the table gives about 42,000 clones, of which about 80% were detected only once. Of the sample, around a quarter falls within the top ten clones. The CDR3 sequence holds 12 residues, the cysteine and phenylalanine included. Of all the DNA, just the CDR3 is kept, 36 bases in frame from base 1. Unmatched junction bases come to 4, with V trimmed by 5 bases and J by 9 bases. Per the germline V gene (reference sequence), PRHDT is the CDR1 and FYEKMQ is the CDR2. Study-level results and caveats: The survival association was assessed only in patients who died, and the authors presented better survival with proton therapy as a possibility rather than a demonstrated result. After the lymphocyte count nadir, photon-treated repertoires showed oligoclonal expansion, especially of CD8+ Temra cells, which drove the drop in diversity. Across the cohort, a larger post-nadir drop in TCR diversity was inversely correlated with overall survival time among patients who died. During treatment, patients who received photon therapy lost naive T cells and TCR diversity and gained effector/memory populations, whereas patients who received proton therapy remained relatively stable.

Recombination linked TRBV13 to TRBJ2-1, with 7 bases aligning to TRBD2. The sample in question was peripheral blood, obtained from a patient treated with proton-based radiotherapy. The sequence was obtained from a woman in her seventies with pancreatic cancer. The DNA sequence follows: TGTGCCAGCAGCCGCGGGAGTGCTGAGCAGTTCTTC. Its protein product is CASSRGSAEQFF.